The 28 T cell receptor beta chains below come from one sample, sequenced in a study of blood T cell repertoires in COVID-19. The protocol was immunoSEQ multiplex PCR, while the TCRdb copy is restricted to in-frame clones and leaves out a portion. The data contain over 140,000 clones, 60% to 85% of them singletons. Sequenced input: peripheral blood. Every receptor here comes from a woman older than 75 with active or convalescent COVID-19.

This clone was observed at least ten times. In DNA form, the CDR3 reads TGCGCCAGCAGCCCGGCCGGGACAGGGGGCTACGAGCAGTACTTC. This translates into CASSPAGTGGYEQYF. This chain uses TRBV5-1 with TRBJ2-7; 11 nucleotides align to TRBD1. V was pared by 4 bases and J by 3 bases, with 6 bases of the junction left unmatched. Germline CDR1 is SGHRS and CDR2 is YFSETQ. This CDR3 comprises 15 residues.

In DNA form, the CDR3 reads TGTGCCAGCAGTTACGGGACAGGGGCTTCTAACTATGGCTACACCTTC. Translated, it gives CASSYGTGASNYGYTF. The chain links TRBV6-6 to TRBJ1-2; TRBD1 matches at 10 bases. V shed 2 bases, J shed 0 bases, and the junction held 3 bases outside the gene matches. There are 16 residues in the CDR3. Per germline, CDR1 MNHNY and CDR2 SVGAGI (reference sequence).

There are a few counts of this clone. The V gene is TRBV7-2, the J gene TRBJ1-1; TRBD1 matches 8 bases. Losses at the gene ends were 3 bases for V and 5 bases for J; bases not matched to a gene: 8. Germline CDR1 SGHTA, CDR2 FQGNSA. The CDR3 has 15 amino acids. CDR3 in amino acids: CASSFNRGGRTEAFF. CDR3 bases: TGTGCCAGCAGCTTTAACAGGGGGGGGAGGACTGAAGCTTTCTTT.

The V and J genes are TRBV5-1 and TRBJ2-2; a weak D match, TRBD2 (6 bases). This CDR3 contains 16 residues. V shed 6 bases and J shed 1 base, with 16 bases lying between them. Germline CDR1 is SGHRS and CDR2 is YFSETQ. DNA of the CDR3: TGCGCCAGCAACCCTGCGGGGAGCCTGAACACCGGGGAGCTGTTTTTT. This translates into CASNPAGSLNTGELFF.

This chain joins TRBV28 and TRBJ1-6, with D unresolved. The V gene's germline CDR1 is MDHEN and CDR2 SYDVKM. The CDR3 spans 14 residues. Trimming stripped 6 bases from V and 7 bases from J, with 13 bases between. CDR3 nucleotides: TGTGCCAGCAGACCCGGGAGGCTAAATTCACCCCTCCACTTT. Protein sequence: CASRPGRLNSPLHF.

This chain connects TRBV6-5 to TRBJ2-3; D uncertain. V was cut by 0 bases and J by 1 base, with 11 bases left in between. Germline loops: CDR1 MNHEY, CDR2 SVGAGI. The CDR3 is 16 residues long. The CDR3 DNA reads as TGTGCCAGCAGTTACTCAATGGCAGTTGGCACAGATACGCAGTATTTT. This encodes CASSYSMAVGTDTQYF.

V is TRBV19 and J is TRBJ1-2; 7 bases fit TRBD1. The CDR3 contains 15 residues. Germline assignment: CDR1 LNHDA and CDR2 SQIVND (reference sequence). V trimming: 4 bases; J trimming: 6 bases; junction bases outside the gene matches: 11. The CDR3 DNA is TGTGCCAGTAGTAGGAGGACAGGTTCTCGGGATGGCTACACCTTC. Its translation: CASSRRTGSRDGYTF.

The sample holds a few counts of this clone. J is TRBJ1-2 and V is TRBV5-4; D may be TRBD1 (6 bases). CDR1 is SGHNT and CDR2 is YYREEE in the germline V gene (reference sequence). V lost 4 bases and J lost 4, with 11 bases in between. The CDR3 runs 13 residues. The CDR3 is CASSPAGAYGYTF. CDR3 DNA: TGTGCCAGCAGCCCCGCAGGGGCCTATGGCTACACCTTC.

The chain joins TRBV27 to TRBJ1-2, with no clear D. CDR3 length: 11 residues. CDR1 MNHEY and CDR2 SMNVEV come from the germline V gene (reference sequence). The V gene lost 8 bases and the J gene lost 6 bases, with 10 bases spanning the gap. In DNA, the CDR3 is TGTGCCAGCGAGGCAAGAGATGGCTACACCTTC. Its protein is CASEARDGYTF.

A few counts support this clone. CDR3 DNA: TGTGCCTGGAGTGAGAGGACTAGCGGGCCCCTCCACTTT. Its protein product is CAWSERTSGPLHF. This rearrangement joins TRBV30 to TRBJ1-6; D is ambiguous. V lost 1 base to trimming and J lost 13 bases, with 14 bases between them. CDR3 length: 13 amino acids. Germline-derived CDR1 and CDR2 are GTSNPN and SVGIG (reference sequence).

The chain carries TRBV19 and TRBJ1-1, with D perhaps TRBD1 (6 bases). This CDR3 has 14 amino acids. Trimming removed 4 bases from V and 1 base from J, with 10 bases in between. Germline CDR1 LNHDA, CDR2 SQIVND (reference sequence). The CDR3 DNA is TGTGCCAGTAGTAGGGGGCCGGAGAACACTGAAGCTTTCTTT. Protein sequence: CASSRGPENTEAFF. Full variable domain (missing parts from reference TRBV19 and TRBJ1-1): DGGITQSPKYLFRKEGQNVTLSCEQNLNHDAMYWYRQDPGQGLRLIYYSQIVNDFQKGDIAEGYSVSREKKESFPLTVTSAQKNPTAFYLCASSRGPENTEAFFGQGTRLTVV.

Comment on this clone: This may arise from a read error, as a much more abundant clone is one base away. The V and J genes are TRBV5-1 and TRBJ2-7, with 7 bases matching TRBD1. CDR3 size: 15 residues. J was trimmed by 0 bases and V by 2 bases; bases with no gene match: 5. Germline V gene data show CDR1 as SGHRS and CDR2 as YFSETQ. CDR3 in DNA: TGCGCCAGCAGCTTAGGGACAGAGAGCTCCTACGAGCAGTACTTC. Residues: CASSLGTESSYEQYF.

The chain joins TRBV27 to TRBJ1-2; D not resolved. The CDR3 runs 13 residues. Per the germline V gene, CDR1 is MNHEY and CDR2 is SMNVEV (reference sequence). The germline V and J ends were trimmed by 5 bases and 3 bases, with 10 bases remaining between them. The CDR3 DNA sequence: TGTGCCAGCAGTACTGGGCGGGACTATGGCTACACCTTC. Translated, it gives CASSTGRDYGYTF.

The chain joins TRBV11-3 to TRBJ2-1; 9 bases map to TRBD2. CDR1 and CDR2 (germline): SGHNT, YENEEA. V shed 1 base and J 10 bases; nucleotides not matched to a gene: 2. The CDR3 length is 13 residues. CDR3: CASSLGGLAEQFF. CDR3 sequence (DNA): TGTGCCAGCAGCTTAGGAGGACTAGCGGAGCAGTTCTTC. Using reference TRBV11-3 and TRBJ2-1 for the parts outside the CDR3, the full variable domain is EAGVVQSPRYKIIEKKQPVAFWCNPISGHNTLYWYLQNLGQGPELLIRYENEEAVDDSQLPKDRFSAERLKGVDSTLKIQPAELGDSAVYLCASSLGGLAEQFFGPGTRLTVL.

This clone was found a few times. The V call is TRBV7-6, the J call TRBJ2-1; D gene unclear. V shed 5 bases and J shed 12 bases, with 14 bases lying between them. Germline-derived CDR1 and CDR2 are SGHVS and FNYEAQ. This CDR3 is built from 12 residues. The CDR3 protein is CASSPGGSAQFF. CDR3 DNA sequence: TGTGCCAGCAGCCCGGGTGGATCGGCGCAGTTCTTC.

V usage is TRBV4-3 and J usage is TRBJ1-4, with TRBD1 matching over 12 bases. Germline V gene lookup returns CDR1 LGHNA and CDR2 YSLEER. Trimming cost V 4 bases and J 8 bases; bases outside gene matches: 8. The CDR3 length is 16 residues. Here the CDR3 reads CASSREGTGGYEKLFF. CDR3 bases: TGCGCCAGCAGCCGAGAAGGGACAGGGGGCTACGAAAAACTGTTTTTT.

This chain connects TRBV4-2 to TRBJ1-1; TRBD1 aligns across 7 bases. CDR1 and CDR2 from the germline V gene are LGHNA and YNFKEQ. This CDR3 has 15 residues. Trimming removed 2 bases from V and 0 bases from J; junction bases left unmatched: 3. The CDR3 sequence: CASSQHRGMNTEAFF. As DNA, the CDR3 is TGTGCCAGCAGCCAACACAGGGGAATGAACACTGAAGCTTTCTTT.

V gene TRBV5-1 combines with J gene TRBJ2-7, with D maybe TRBD2 (6 bases). The CDR3 has 17 residues. CDR1 and CDR2 (germline): SGHRS, YFSETQ. Trimming removed 0 bases from V and 5 bases from J, with 21 bases in between. The CDR3 here is CASSLGLGLANGDEQYF. The DNA of the CDR3 is TGCGCCAGCAGCTTGGGCTTGGGACTGGCGAACGGGGACGAGCAGTACTTC.

This clone was recorded once. V gene TRBV28 combines with J gene TRBJ1-2; D unresolved. The V end lost 8 bases, the J end lost 2 bases, and 18 bases lay between the germline ends. Germline V gene data show CDR1 as MDHEN and CDR2 as SYDVKM. The CDR3 is 15 amino acids. The CDR3 coding sequence is TGTGCCAGCCGTCCATCGCCAGGACTAAACTATGGCTACACCTTC. This translates into CASRPSPGLNYGYTF.

The chain recombines TRBV11-2 with TRBJ1-5; perhaps TRBD1 as D (6 bases). The CDR3 runs to 19 residues. The V end was cut by 1 base, the J end by 2 bases, with 21 bases between. Germline values: CDR1 SGHAT, CDR2 FQNNGV. In DNA form, the CDR3 reads TGTGCCAGCAGCTTAGTGCTTCAGTCAGGGGATGTGCGCAATCAGCCCCAGCATTTT. This codes for CASSLVLQSGDVRNQPQHF.

The V and J genes are TRBV27 and TRBJ1-2; 8 bases align to TRBD1. With V trimmed by 6 bases and J by 3 bases, 12 bases remained unmatched. This CDR3 has 16 residues. Germline assignment: CDR1 MNHEY and CDR2 SMNVEV (reference sequence). CDR3 sequence reads: CASSRDRLGADYGYTF. Written as DNA, the CDR3 is TGTGCCAGCAGCAGGGACAGGTTGGGGGCTGACTATGGCTACACCTTC.

The chain recombines TRBV9 with TRBJ2-1; 10 bases align to TRBD2. The CDR3 totals 17 residues. Germline CDR1 is SGDLS and CDR2 is YYNGEE. Losses at the gene ends were 3 bases for V and 6 bases for J; bases not matched to a gene: 12. This CDR3 is CASSGGPTGLASNEQFF. Here the CDR3 DNA reads TGTGCCAGCAGCGGAGGCCCAACGGGACTAGCGAGCAATGAGCAGTTCTTC.

The V and J genes are TRBV4-3 and TRBJ1-2, with TRBD1 matching 7 bases. After removal of 0 bases from V and 4 bases from J, the junction contained 5 bases not matched to a gene. Germline assignment: CDR1 LGHNA and CDR2 YSLEER. This CDR3 region has 15 residues. The CDR3 region is CASSQDRQGGYGYTF. CDR3 in DNA: TGCGCCAGCAGCCAAGATAGACAGGGAGGCTATGGCTACACCTTC.

The rearrangement links TRBV30 to TRBJ2-1; D ambiguous. The CDR3 has 12 residues. Trimming pared 1 base from V and 7 bases from J, leaving 8 bases between. CDR1 GTSNPN and CDR2 SVGIG come from the germline V gene (reference sequence). The CDR3 region is CAWSALSNEQFF. The DNA for the CDR3 is TGTGCCTGGAGTGCCCTATCGAATGAGCAGTTCTTC.

This clone is a singleton in its sample. The CDR3 region is CASSLGSGISTDTQYF. CDR3 DNA sequence: TGTGCCAGCAGCTTGGGGTCGGGAATTAGCACAGATACGCAGTATTTT. The rearrangement joins TRBV7-9 to TRBJ2-3; possible D gene TRBD2, 5 bases. Germline assignment: CDR1 SEHNR and CDR2 FQNEAQ (reference sequence). With 3 bases removed from V and 0 bases from J, the gap between germline ends came to 13 bases. This CDR3 spans 16 amino acids.

The chain couples TRBV10-1 to TRBJ2-5, with 8 positions matching TRBD1. The germline CDR1 and CDR2 sequences are WNHNN and SYGVQD (reference sequence). The V and J ends lost 5 bases and 7 bases, in that order; junction bases with no gene match: 9. The CDR3 extends over 14 amino acids. The CDR3 sequence is CASSRDRSPGTQYF. CDR3 sequence (DNA): TGCGCCAGCAGTCGGGACAGGTCCCCCGGGACCCAGTACTTC.

The chain has TRBV4-3 and TRBJ2-7; 7 bases agree with TRBD1. The germline gives CDR1 LGHNA, CDR2 YSLEER. V shed 4 bases and J 6 bases; nucleotides not matched to a gene: 9. This CDR3 region has 14 residues. The CDR3 loop reads CASSPYRGGGEQYF. In nucleotides, the CDR3 is TGCGCCAGCAGCCCGTACAGGGGTGGCGGCGAGCAGTACTTC.

This clone was recorded only once. The chain combines TRBV2 with TRBJ2-1, with a tentative D call TRBD1 (6 bases). V was cut by 4 bases and J by 12 bases, with 16 bases left in between. The CDR3 contains 13 residues. Germline lookup yields CDR1 SNHLY and CDR2 FYNNEI. This CDR3 reads CASSVDSLLMQFF. The CDR3 bases are TGTGCCAGCAGTGTGGACAGTTTGTTGATGCAGTTCTTC. Drawing the rest from reference TRBV2 and TRBJ2-1, the complete variable domain is EPEVTQTPSHQVTQMGQEVILRCVPISNHLYFYWYRQILGQKVEFLVSFYNNEISEKSEIFDDQFSVERPDGSNFTLKIRSTKLEDSAMYFCASSVDSLLMQFFGPGTRLTVL.